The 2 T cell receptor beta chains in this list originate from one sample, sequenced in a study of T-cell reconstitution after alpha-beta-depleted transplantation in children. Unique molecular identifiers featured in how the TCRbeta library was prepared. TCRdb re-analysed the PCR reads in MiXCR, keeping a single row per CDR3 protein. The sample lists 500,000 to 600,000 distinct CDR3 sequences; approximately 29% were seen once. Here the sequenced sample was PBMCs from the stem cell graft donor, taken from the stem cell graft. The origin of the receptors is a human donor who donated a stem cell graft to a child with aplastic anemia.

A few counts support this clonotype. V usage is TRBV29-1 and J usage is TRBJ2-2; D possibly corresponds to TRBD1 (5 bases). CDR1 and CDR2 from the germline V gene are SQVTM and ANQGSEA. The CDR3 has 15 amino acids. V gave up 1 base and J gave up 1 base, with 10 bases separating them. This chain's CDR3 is CSVEVSGMNTGELFF. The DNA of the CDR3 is TGCAGCGTTGAAGTGTCAGGGATGAACACCGGGGAGCTGTTTTTT.

The CDR3 nucleotides read TGTGCCAGCAGCTTGTGGGACAGGGATGAAGAGACCCAGTACTTC. It yields the protein CASSLWDRDEETQYF. V gene TRBV7-8 combines with J gene TRBJ2-5; 9 positions match TRBD1. Trimming took 3 bases from V and 3 from J; bases not matched to a gene: 5. Germline V gene data show CDR1 as SGHVS and CDR2 as FQNEAQ. The CDR3 length is 15 residues. Looking up the rest from reference TRBV7-8 and TRBJ2-5 gives the full variable domain: GAGVSQSPRYKVAKRGQDVALRCDPISGHVSLFWYQQALGQGPEFLTYFQNEAQLDKSGLPSDRFFAERPEGSVSTLKIQRTQQEDSAVYLCASSLWDRDEETQYFGPGTRLLVL.